The subject of this entry is one T cell receptor beta chain. Its antigen is not known. A CD45RA+ naive subset and a CD45RA-negative memory subset were split from CD4+ cells. The sample is drawn from a study of shared clonotypes between healthy human individuals. Trimming removed 4 bases at V and 3 bases at J, with 10 bases between. The CDR3 totals 13 residues. Germline-derived CDR1 and CDR2 are SGHNT and YYREEE (reference sequence). Overall study findings and caveats: Deeper or shallower sequencing was expected to change how clonotypes are shared among donors.

Generated by immunoSEQ multiplex PCR, the TCRdb table keeps only in-frame clones and is missing some. This table has 2 million to 2.5 million clones, about 94% appearing once. The specimen sequenced was naive CD4+ T cells sorted from blood. The subset denotes: CD45RA+ positively selected. This TCR was sampled from a man between 18 and 35 years old in good health. The chain carries TRBV5-4 and TRBJ1-2; D not certain. CDR3 sequence: CASSPERDYGYTF. CDR3 coding DNA: TGTGCCAGCAGCCCGGAACGGGACTATGGCTACACCTTC.